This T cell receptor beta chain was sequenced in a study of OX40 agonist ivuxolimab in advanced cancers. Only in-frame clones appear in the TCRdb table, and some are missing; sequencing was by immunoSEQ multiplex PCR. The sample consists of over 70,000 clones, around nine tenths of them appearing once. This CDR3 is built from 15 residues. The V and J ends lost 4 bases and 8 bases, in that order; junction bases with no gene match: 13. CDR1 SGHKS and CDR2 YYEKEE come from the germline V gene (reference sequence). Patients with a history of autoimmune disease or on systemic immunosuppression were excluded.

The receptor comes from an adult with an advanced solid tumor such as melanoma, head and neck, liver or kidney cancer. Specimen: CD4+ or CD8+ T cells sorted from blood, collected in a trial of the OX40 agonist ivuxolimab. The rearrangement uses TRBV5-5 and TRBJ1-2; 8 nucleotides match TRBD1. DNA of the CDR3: TGTGCCAGCAGCGACAATGCGCGGACAGGGCAGGGCTACACCTTC. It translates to CASSDNARTGQGYTF.